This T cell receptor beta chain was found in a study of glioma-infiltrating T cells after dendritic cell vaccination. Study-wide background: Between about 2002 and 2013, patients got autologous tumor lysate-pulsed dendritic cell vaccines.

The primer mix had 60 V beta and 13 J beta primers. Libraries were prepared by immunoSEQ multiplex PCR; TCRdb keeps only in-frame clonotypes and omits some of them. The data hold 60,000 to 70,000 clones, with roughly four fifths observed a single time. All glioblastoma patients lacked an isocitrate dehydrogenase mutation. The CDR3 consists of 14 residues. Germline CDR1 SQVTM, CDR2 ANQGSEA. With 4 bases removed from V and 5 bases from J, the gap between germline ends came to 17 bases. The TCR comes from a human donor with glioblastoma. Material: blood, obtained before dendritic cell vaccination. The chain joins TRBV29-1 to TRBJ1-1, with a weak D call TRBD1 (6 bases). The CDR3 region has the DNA TGCAGCGTTGTCCCAGGGGATGAACAGACTGAAGCTTTCTTT. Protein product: CSVVPGDEQTEAFF.